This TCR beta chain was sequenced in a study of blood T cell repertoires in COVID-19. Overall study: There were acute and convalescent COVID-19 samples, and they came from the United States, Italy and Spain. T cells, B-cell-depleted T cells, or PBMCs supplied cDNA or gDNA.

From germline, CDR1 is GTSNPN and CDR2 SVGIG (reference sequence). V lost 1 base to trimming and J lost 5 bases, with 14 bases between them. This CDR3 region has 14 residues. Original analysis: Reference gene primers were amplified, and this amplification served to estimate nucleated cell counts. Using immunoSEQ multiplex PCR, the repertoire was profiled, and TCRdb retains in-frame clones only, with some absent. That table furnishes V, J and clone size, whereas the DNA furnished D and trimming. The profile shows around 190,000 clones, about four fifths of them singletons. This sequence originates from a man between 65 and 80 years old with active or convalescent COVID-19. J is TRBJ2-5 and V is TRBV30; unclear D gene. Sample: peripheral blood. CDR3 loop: CAWSDVVWRETQYF. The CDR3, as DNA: TGTGCCTGGAGTGATGTAGTGTGGCGGGAGACCCAGTACTTC.